The present T cell receptor (beta chain) was sequenced within a study of shared clonotypes between healthy human individuals. Study results and limitations: Limited genetic and exposure-history diversity came from having few donors.

Germline CDR1 reads MNHEY; CDR2 reads SVGAGI. V lost 4 bases to trimming and J lost 5 bases, with 20 bases between them. CDR3 length equals 16 residues. Unsorted PBMC DNA sequencing spanned ten immunoSEQ deep assay plates. This table comes from immunoSEQ multiplex PCR, and its TCRdb copy is limited to in-frame clones, with some not included. The sample contains fewer than 550,000 clones, roughly 79% of which appear only once. Remarks on this clone: Its matching antigen is unknown.

The V gene is TRBV6-5, the J gene TRBJ1-1; a weak D match, TRBD1 (5 bases). The TCR comes from a woman aged 40 to 49 in good health. Some clones in this sample may be carry-over from other donors' samples. Sequences were obtained from PBMCs. The CDR3 sequence is CASSSLSWGGRTEAFF. The CDR3, as DNA: TGTGCCAGCAGTTCCCTTTCGTGGGGGGGACGAACTGAAGCTTTCTTT.